These 31 T cell receptor beta chains were sequenced from one sample in a study of T-cell reconstitution after alpha-beta-depleted transplantation in children (TCRdb year 2016). Library creation used PCR. This sample was sequenced with an Illumina HiSeq 2500. TCR libraries were prepared with molecular barcoding, using unique molecular identifiers to normalize TCRbeta repertoire quantification. The public reads were reanalyzed by TCRdb: fastp trimming at Q25, MiXCR alignment, in-frame beta chains only. Each entry is one CDR3 protein sequence, shown with its most common DNA and genes. The sample table lists about 540,000 distinct CDR3 sequences, around 17% of them with a count of one. The ten largest make up approximately 3% of the sample. Sequencing was performed on PBMCs from the stem cell graft donor, taken from the stem cell graft. The receptors come from a human donor who donated a stem cell graft to a child with acute lymphoblastic leukemia.

As DNA, the CDR3 is TGTGCCAGCAGTTTTCTTTCAGAGCAGTTCTTC. Its protein is CASSFLSEQFF. V gene TRBV27 combines with J gene TRBJ2-1; the D is unclear. CDR1 is MNHEY, CDR2 SMNVEV, per germline (reference sequence). This CDR3 has 11 amino acids. V lost 3 bases and J lost 10, with 7 bases in between.

There are many counts of this clonotype. The chain uses TRBV2 and TRBJ1-5; D is unclear. The CDR3 runs 13 residues. V was shortened by 5 bases and J by 2 bases, with 7 bases between the two germline ends. Germline CDR1 and CDR2: SNHLY and FYNNEI. In DNA, the CDR3 is TGTGCCAGCAGTCCCCGGGGCAATCAGCCCCAGCATTTT. Translated, it gives CASSPRGNQPQHF.

Only a few counts were recorded for this clonotype. The rearrangement uses TRBV20-1 and TRBJ2-2; a weak D match, TRBD2 (6 bases). CDR1 is DFQATT, CDR2 SNEGSKA, per germline (reference sequence). The CDR3 contains 16 residues. V was pared by 5 bases and J by 0 bases, with 16 bases between. The CDR3 DNA sequence: TGCAGTGCTTCATTTAGGGACTCCCCGAACACCGGGGAGCTGTTTTTT. This translates into CSASFRDSPNTGELFF.

CDR3 in amino acids: CASSQLVKNIQYF. CDR3 nucleotide sequence: TGTGCCAGCAGCCAACTGGTCAAAAACATTCAGTACTTC. The chain employs TRBV3-1 and TRBJ2-4; D call uncertain. Germline V lookup: CDR1 LGHDT, CDR2 YNNKEL (reference sequence). Trimming removed 2 bases from V and 3 bases from J, with 5 bases in between. The CDR3 has 13 amino acids.

This clonotype was picked up many times. CDR3 DNA: TGTGCCACCAGCAGATTTGGGGACAGGCAATACTACGAGCAGTACTTC. Translating gives CATSRFGDRQYYEQYF. V gene TRBV15 combines with J gene TRBJ2-7; 8 bases line up with TRBD1. Germline CDR1 is LNHNV and CDR2 is YYDKDF (reference sequence). After removal of 2 bases from V and 3 bases from J, the junction contained 9 bases not matched to a gene. The length of the CDR3 is 16 residues. Using reference TRBV15 and TRBJ2-7 for the parts outside the CDR3, the full variable domain is DAMVIQNPRYQVTQFGKPVTLSCSQTLNHNVMYWYQQKSSQAPKLLFHYYDKDFNNEADTPDNFQSRRPNTSFCFLDIRSPGLGDTAMYLCATSRFGDRQYYEQYFGPGTRLTVT.

This clonotype was detected only once. The chain has TRBV7-9 and TRBJ2-5; D remains ambiguous. V lost 2 bases and J 2 bases, leaving 9 bases between the germline ends. CDR1 and CDR2 (germline): SEHNR, FQNEAQ (reference sequence). The CDR3 extends over 14 amino acids. The CDR3, as DNA: TGTGCCAGCAGCTTACACGGTGGGCAAGAGACCCAGTACTTC. Its translation: CASSLHGGQETQYF.

This clonotype has only a few counts. The gene calls are TRBV5-1 and TRBJ2-5, with D unresolved. CDR1 and CDR2 (germline): SGHRS, YFSETQ. With 4 bases removed from V and 4 bases from J, the gap between germline ends came to 14 bases. The CDR3 extends over 14 amino acids. The CDR3 sequence is CASSTLGNPETQYF. The CDR3 coding sequence is TGCGCCAGCAGCACGTTAGGTAACCCAGAGACCCAGTACTTC.

The CDR3 here is CSVHQGGTEAFF. As DNA, the CDR3 is TGCAGCGTCCATCAGGGAGGGACTGAAGCTTTCTTT. The rearrangement uses TRBV29-1 and TRBJ1-1, with D tentatively TRBD1 (5 bases). Trimming removed 6 bases from V and 5 bases from J, with 13 bases in between. From germline, CDR1 is SQVTM and CDR2 ANQGSEA. This CDR3 contains 12 residues.

As concerns this clonotype: A read error may be the cause here, since a much bigger clone is one base away. This chain connects TRBV3-1 to TRBJ2-7; possibly TRBD1 for D (6 bases). CDR1 is LGHDT and CDR2 is YNNKEL in the germline V gene (reference sequence). Between the trimmed V and J ends, which lost 1 base and 4 bases, there was a span of 14 bases. This CDR3 is built from 15 residues. The CDR3 DNA follows: TGTGCCAGCAGCCAAGGGACAGCTCACGTTTACGAGCAGTACTTC. It encodes CASSQGTAHVYEQYF.

This clonotype occurred a few times. The J gene is TRBJ2-5, the V gene TRBV27; no definite D call. The CDR3 consists of 14 residues. Trimming pared 3 bases from V and 1 base from J, leaving 9 bases between. Per the germline V gene, CDR1 is MNHEY and CDR2 is SMNVEV (reference sequence). The CDR3 nucleotides are TGTGCCAGCAGTTTTACAGACCCCCAAGAGACCCAGTACTTC. As protein: CASSFTDPQETQYF.

This chain connects TRBV7-9 to TRBJ1-4; 10 bases fit TRBD1. The V and J ends lost 5 bases and 8 bases, in that order; junction bases with no gene match: 5. CDR3 length: 14 residues. Germline CDR1 and CDR2: SEHNR and FQNEAQ (reference sequence). The CDR3 sequence: CASSMTGGEEKLFF. The CDR3 nucleotides are TGTGCCAGCAGCATGACAGGGGGCGAAGAAAAACTGTTTTTT.

The V and J genes are TRBV12-3 or TRBV12-4 and TRBJ2-7; 9 bases fit TRBD1. V lost 1 base to trimming and J lost 5 bases; unmatched junction nucleotides: 3. This CDR3 is 14 amino acids long. The CDR3 DNA sequence: TGTGCCAGCAGTTTAGGACAGGGGGGCCACGAGCAGTACTTC. Translated: CASSLGQGGHEQYF.

A single count supports this clonotype. The chain has TRBV29-1 and TRBJ2-5; possibly TRBD1 for D (5 bases). This CDR3 has 13 amino acids. Trimming removed 7 bases at V and 3 bases at J, with 15 bases between. The germline CDR1 and CDR2 sequences are SQVTM and ANQGSEA. In DNA form, the CDR3 reads TGCAGCGCCGAACGGACACCTAAAGAGACCCAGTACTTC. Translation: CSAERTPKETQYF.

This chain uses TRBV6-5 with TRBJ2-1, with D perhaps TRBD1 (6 bases). The CDR3 is 14 residues long. V lost 2 bases and J 6 bases, leaving 11 bases between the germline ends. Germline CDR1 and CDR2: MNHEY and SVGAGI. The CDR3 region has the DNA TGTGCCAGCAGTTACGACAGGAACCGCAATGAGCAGTTCTTC. Amino acid sequence: CASSYDRNRNEQFF.

The V and J genes are TRBV19 and TRBJ1-4; 10 nucleotides match TRBD1. Germline V lookup: CDR1 LNHDA, CDR2 SQIVND (reference sequence). The CDR3 spans 14 residues. After removal of 7 bases from V and 8 bases from J, the junction contained 7 bases not matched to a gene. The CDR3 region is CASTPTGGYEKLFF. The CDR3 region has the DNA TGTGCCAGTACCCCGACAGGGGGCTACGAAAAACTGTTTTTT.

V usage is TRBV10-1 and J usage is TRBJ1-6, with 7 positions matching TRBD1. The germline CDR1 and CDR2 sequences are WNHNN and SYGVQD (reference sequence). The CDR3 consists of 15 residues. After removal of 2 bases from V and 6 bases from J, the junction contained 4 bases not matched to a gene. In nucleotides, the CDR3 is TGCGCCAGCAGTGAGGCCCCAGGGGGTAATTCACCCCTCCACTTT. Amino acid sequence: CASSEAPGGNSPLHF.

This clonotype was seen more than once but under ten times. The chain employs TRBV9 and TRBJ2-3; TRBD2 is a possible D gene (6 bases). The germline CDR1 and CDR2 sequences are SGDLS and YYNGEE. Trimming removed 7 bases from V and 4 bases from J, with 25 bases in between. The CDR3 covers 17 residues. This chain's CDR3 is CASAVGFLEGEADTQYF. CDR3 in DNA: TGTGCCAGCGCCGTTGGCTTCTTGGAGGGAGAGGCAGATACGCAGTATTTT.

This clonotype was observed a handful of times. CDR3 loop: CASSLLENEQFF. The CDR3 DNA reads TGTGCCAGCAGCTTATTGGAAAATGAGCAGTTCTTC. The gene calls are TRBV7-9 and TRBJ2-1; D is undetermined. Deletions cut 2 bases from V and 7 bases from J, with 6 bases between. The CDR3 sequence is 12 residues long. The germline V gene has CDR1 SEHNR and CDR2 FQNEAQ (reference sequence).

This clonotype was seen repeatedly, ten times or more. The V and J genes are TRBV27 and TRBJ2-2, with D perhaps being TRBD1 or TRBD2 (5 bases each). The CDR3 is 15 amino acids. V was shortened by 2 bases and J by 5 bases, with 12 bases between the two germline ends. Germline loops: CDR1 MNHEY, CDR2 SMNVEV (reference sequence). The CDR3 nucleotides are TGTGCCAGCAGTTTAGGGACCTTCGATACCGGGGAGCTGTTTTTT. This codes for CASSLGTFDTGELFF.

The chain joins TRBV29-1 to TRBJ1-3, with no clear D. CDR3 size: 13 residues. Germline V CDR1 and CDR2: SQVTM, ANQGSEA. The germline V and J ends were trimmed by 4 bases and 0 bases, with 7 bases remaining between them. CDR3 region: CSVVPGSGNTIYF. Here the CDR3 DNA reads TGCAGCGTTGTACCAGGCTCTGGAAACACCATATATTTT.

The chain uses TRBV6-5 and TRBJ2-1; TRBD2 agrees at 12 bases. The trim removed 4 bases at V and 4 bases at J, leaving 5 bases unmatched. In germline, CDR1 is MNHEY, CDR2 SVGAGI. The length of the CDR3 is 16 residues. The CDR3 sequence is CASSWGGTSGYNEQFF. The CDR3 DNA follows: TGTGCCAGCAGTTGGGGGGGGACTAGCGGGTACAATGAGCAGTTCTTC.

The gene calls are TRBV7-8 and TRBJ2-7, with D possibly TRBD1 on 6 matching bases. The CDR3 is 13 residues long. Germline V lookup: CDR1 SGHVS, CDR2 FQNEAQ. Trimming removed 2 bases at V and 6 bases at J, with 11 bases between. CDR3 sequence (DNA): TGTGCCAGCAGCTTATATGGACAGACCGAGCAGTACTTC. This codes for CASSLYGQTEQYF.

This clonotype was seen a handful of times. The rearrangement joins TRBV19 to TRBJ2-1, with a weak D call TRBD1 (6 bases). Germline V gives CDR1 LNHDA, CDR2 SQIVND (reference sequence). The CDR3 loop spans 12 amino acids. V dropped 3 bases and J dropped 15 bases, with 15 bases sitting between them. The CDR3 nucleotides read TGTGCCAGTAGTATTGGGACACAAGAACGGTTCTTC. Translation: CASSIGTQERFF.

This chain connects TRBV3-1 to TRBJ1-5, with TRBD1 identical over 9 bases. Germline V gives CDR1 LGHDT, CDR2 YNNKEL (reference sequence). This CDR3 is built from 15 residues. V lost 3 bases to trimming and J lost 7 bases; unmatched junction nucleotides: 7. CDR3 sequence: CASSQGQGDRQPQHF. CDR3 bases: TGTGCCAGCAGCCAGGGACAGGGAGACCGCCAGCCCCAGCATTTT.

The chain links TRBV4-1 to TRBJ2-1, with TRBD1 matching 8 bases. Trimming removed 5 bases from V and 8 bases from J; junction bases left unmatched: 17. Germline V gene sequence: CDR1 MGHRA, CDR2 YSYEKL. The CDR3 is made up of 17 amino acids. Here the CDR3 reads CASSLTPDREIGDEQFF. Here the CDR3 DNA reads TGCGCCAGCAGCTTGACCCCGGACAGGGAAATCGGCGATGAGCAGTTCTTC.

This clonotype showed up just a few times. The chain employs TRBV5-1 and TRBJ2-2; D may be TRBD1 (5 bases). The germline V gene has CDR1 SGHRS and CDR2 YFSETQ. The CDR3 loop spans 13 amino acids. V lost 6 bases and J lost 2, with 8 bases in between. The CDR3 region is CASKDSNTGELFF. The CDR3 DNA reads as TGCGCCAGCAAAGACAGTAACACCGGGGAGCTGTTTTTT.

The chain combines TRBV5-1 with TRBJ2-2; D is uncertain. The CDR3 runs to 15 residues. V was trimmed by 2 bases and J by 3 bases, leaving 11 bases between them. Germline V CDR1 and CDR2: SGHRS, YFSETQ. The CDR3 loop is CASSFFRKDTGELFF. CDR3 nucleotides: TGCGCCAGCAGCTTTTTCAGGAAAGACACCGGGGAGCTGTTTTTT.

This clonotype was seen a few times. The chain recombines TRBV5-1 with TRBJ2-1; 7 nucleotides agree with TRBD1. This CDR3 region has 15 residues. The ends lost 1 base at V and 6 bases at J; junction bases unmatched: 7. Germline V lookup: CDR1 SGHRS, CDR2 YFSETQ. The CDR3 nucleotides read TGCGCCAGCAGCTTGCCCGGACAGGACCCCAATGAGCAGTTCTTC. This gives the protein CASSLPGQDPNEQFF.

In its sample, this clonotype was seen a few times. The chain joins TRBV7-2 to TRBJ1-6; D might be TRBD1 (5 bases). The CDR3 is 16 residues long. V lost 6 bases and J 9 bases, leaving 21 bases between the germline ends. Germline V lookup: CDR1 SGHTA, CDR2 FQGNSA. CDR3 DNA sequence: TGTGCCAGCAGTCCATGGGGAGGGGTCGGGAGTTCACCCCTCCACTTT. Its protein is CASSPWGGVGSSPLHF. Full variable domain (outside the CDR3, taken from reference TRBV7-2 and TRBJ1-6): GAGVSQSPSNKVTEKGKDVELRCDPISGHTALYWYRQSLGQGLEFLIYFQGNSAPDKSGLPSDRFSAERTGGSVSTLTIQRTQQEDSAVYLCASSPWGGVGSSPLHFGNGTRLTVT.

The chain recombines TRBV27 with TRBJ1-1; possible D gene TRBD1, 6 bases. CDR1 is MNHEY, CDR2 SMNVEV, per germline (reference sequence). This CDR3 region has 16 residues. V lost 4 bases to trimming and J lost 5 bases, with 20 bases between them. This CDR3 reads CASSSVGVQGVTEAFF. In DNA form, the CDR3 reads TGTGCCAGCAGTTCGGTTGGTGTACAGGGAGTAACTGAAGCTTTCTTT.

In this sample, this clonotype turned up a few times. V and J are TRBV4-1 and TRBJ2-1, with a tentative D call TRBD2 (5 bases). V was shortened by 0 bases and J by 4 bases, with 13 bases between the two germline ends. Looked up from germline, CDR1 is MGHRA and CDR2 is YSYEKL. The CDR3 runs 16 residues. CDR3 bases: TGCGCCAGCAGCCAAGAACCAGCGGTTAGGTACAATGAGCAGTTCTTC. Its translation: CASSQEPAVRYNEQFF.